This TCR beta chain derives from a study of human T cells and chemical hapten exposure. Germline CDR1 MNHEY, CDR2 SMNVEV (reference sequence). Trimming removed 8 bases from V and 2 bases from J, with 26 bases in between. CDR3 length: 18 residues. The time point here: pre-sensitization, week 0. As for treatment: therapeutic diphenylcyclopropenone sensitization with weekly scalp DPC. Patches went on only after blood had been drawn each time. TCRdb used MiXCR to reprocess the RACE reads, holding one entry per CDR3 protein. The sample includes a few hundred thousand distinct CDR3 sequences, about 5.4% seen only once; the top ten take around 8%. Whole-study findings and limits: No shift was seen in TCRs above 1 in 1000 frequency with DPC sensitization.

There are many counts of this clonotype. Its antigen is unknown. Here the sequenced sample was whole blood, taken in connection with sensitization to the hapten diphenylcyclopropenone (DPC). The TCR was taken from a woman aged 18-29 years with alopecia areata. Some clones in this sample may be carry-over from other donors' samples. This chain uses TRBV27 with TRBJ2-3, with D unresolved. The CDR3: CASHRSLRRAGSTDTQYF. CDR3 in DNA: TGTGCCAGCCACCGATCCTTACGTCGAGCAGGCTCCACAGATACGCAGTATTTT.